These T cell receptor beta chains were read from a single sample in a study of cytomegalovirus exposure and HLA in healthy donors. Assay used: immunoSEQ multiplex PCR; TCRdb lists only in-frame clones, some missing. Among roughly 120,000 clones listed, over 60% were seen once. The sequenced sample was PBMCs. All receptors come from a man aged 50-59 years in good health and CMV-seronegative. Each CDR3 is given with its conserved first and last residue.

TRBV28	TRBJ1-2	CASSSTAGAALANYGYTF
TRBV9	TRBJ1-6	CASSGDRGNWNSPLHF
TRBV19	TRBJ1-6	CASSIANPGGSPLHF
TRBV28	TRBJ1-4	CASQGPATNEKLFF
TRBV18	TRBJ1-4	CASSAATGDEKLFF
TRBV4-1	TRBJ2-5	CASSQDRQETQYF
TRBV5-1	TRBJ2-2	CASSISGTVNTGELFF
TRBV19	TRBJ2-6	CASTRFGQPSSGANVLTF
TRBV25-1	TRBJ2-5	CASSGEREQETQYF
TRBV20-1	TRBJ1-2	CSAGRGGYTF
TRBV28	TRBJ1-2	CASSGQDREGGYGYTF
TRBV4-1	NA	CASSQVTGAYEQYF
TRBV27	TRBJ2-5	CASRTDRGPFQETQYF
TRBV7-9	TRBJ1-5	CASSLSTAGGNQPQHF
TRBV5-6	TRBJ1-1	CASSLSRSLGNTEAFF
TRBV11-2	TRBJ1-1	CASSFPGGHTEAFF
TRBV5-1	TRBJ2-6	CASSRAGLGQISSGANVLTF
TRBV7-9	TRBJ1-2	CSSSLGGDIPSGTF
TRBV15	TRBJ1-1	CATSSGRYTEAFF
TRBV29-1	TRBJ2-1	CSAPVAVGNEQFF
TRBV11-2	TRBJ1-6	CASSSSYNSPLHF
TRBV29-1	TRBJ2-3	CSVEEGAWRADTQYF
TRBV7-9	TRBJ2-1	CASSRGLGGEGDNEQFF
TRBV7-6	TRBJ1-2	CAISLGRENYGYTF
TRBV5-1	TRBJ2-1	CASSLLASGGISYNEQFF
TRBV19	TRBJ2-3	CASGFATDTQYF
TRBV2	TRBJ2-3	CASSPLAVSTDTQYF
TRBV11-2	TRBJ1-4	CASSLDWGQGGNEKLFF
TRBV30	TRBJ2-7	CAWTGTGAEQYF
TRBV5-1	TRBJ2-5	CASSSMGQQETQYF
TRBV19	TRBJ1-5	CASSTRQGRALPQHF
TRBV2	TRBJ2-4	CASNTQGTRGIQYF
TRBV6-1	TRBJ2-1	CASNPSGGRKFF
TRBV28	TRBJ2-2	CASSLSGVYANTGELFF
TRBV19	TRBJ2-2	CASSTSSGGAGELFF
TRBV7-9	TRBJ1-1	CASSLVGGAEAFF
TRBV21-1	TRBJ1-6	CASRSPSSYNSPLHF
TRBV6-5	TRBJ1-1	CASRIRGLDTEAFF
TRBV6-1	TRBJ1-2	CASSEGYWDRGGYTF
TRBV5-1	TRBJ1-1	CASRRDRPMNTEAFF
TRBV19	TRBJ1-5	CASSIRDQPQHF
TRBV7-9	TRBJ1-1	CASSFISEAFF
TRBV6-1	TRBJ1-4	CASSLGGPQGEKLFF
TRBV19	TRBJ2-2	CASSGGVPNTGELFF
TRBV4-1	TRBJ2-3	CASSQERGSTDTQYF
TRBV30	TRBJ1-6	CAWSSSPPYNSPLHF
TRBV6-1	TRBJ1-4	CASRLGQGGGKLFF
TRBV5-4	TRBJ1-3	CASSLGRGFSGNTIYF
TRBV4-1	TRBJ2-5	CASSQGTSNFQETQYF
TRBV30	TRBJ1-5	CAWTKDRVGQPQHF
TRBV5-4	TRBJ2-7	CASSASQGYEQYF
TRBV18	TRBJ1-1	CASSPLASNTEAFF
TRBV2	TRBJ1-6	CASSETGPLSRWNSPLHF
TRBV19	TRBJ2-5	CASSPGPLLQGETQYF
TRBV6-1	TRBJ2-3	CASSALGGSDTQYF
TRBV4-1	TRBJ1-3	CASSQMGGEGGNTIYF
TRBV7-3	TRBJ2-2	CASSPTGYTGELFF
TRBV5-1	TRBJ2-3	CASSLAGGPGTDTQYF
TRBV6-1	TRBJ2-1	CASSARRSSYNEQFF